This T cell receptor beta chain was captured by sequencing in a study of blood T cells in healthy people across ages. Study-wide results and caveats: Estimates of total diversity, which came from one million sequenced T cells, were considered to be underestimates.

This clonotype appeared a few times. Antigen unknown. This CDR3 is built from 15 residues. Trimming took 5 bases from V and 0 from J, leaving 11 bases between them. Germline CDR1 and CDR2: SGHRS and YFSETQ. Next came a second PCR, run for roughly 6 to 11 cycles, which used a sample-barcoded 5' primer along with a J-beta primer mix. TCRdb called the 5' RACE reads again in MiXCR, with one record for every CDR3 protein. Counted here are 700,000 or so distinct CDR3 sequences, over 20% occurring once; the ten biggest clones make up around a fifth. Sequencing used blood. The rearrangement uses TRBV5-1 and TRBJ2-2; weak D call: TRBD1 (5 bases). The clonotype was recovered from a man aged 65-85 years in good health. The CDR3 is CASRGGATNTGELFF. DNA of the CDR3: TGCGCCAGCAGAGGTGGGGCGACGAACACCGGGGAGCTGTTTTTT.